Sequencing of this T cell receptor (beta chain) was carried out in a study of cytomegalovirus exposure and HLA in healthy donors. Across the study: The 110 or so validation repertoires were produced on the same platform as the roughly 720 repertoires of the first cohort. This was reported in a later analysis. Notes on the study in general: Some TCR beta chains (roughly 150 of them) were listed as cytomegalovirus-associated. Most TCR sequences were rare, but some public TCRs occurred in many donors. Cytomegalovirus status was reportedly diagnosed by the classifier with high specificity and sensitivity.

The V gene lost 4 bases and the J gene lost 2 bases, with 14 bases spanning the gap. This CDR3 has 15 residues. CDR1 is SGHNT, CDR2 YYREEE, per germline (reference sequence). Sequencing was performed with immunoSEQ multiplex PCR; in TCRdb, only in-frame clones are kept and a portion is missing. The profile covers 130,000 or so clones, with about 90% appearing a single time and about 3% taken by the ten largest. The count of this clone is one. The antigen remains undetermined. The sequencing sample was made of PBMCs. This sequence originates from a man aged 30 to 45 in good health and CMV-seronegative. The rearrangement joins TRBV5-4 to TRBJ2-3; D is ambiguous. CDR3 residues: CASSPNILSTDTQYF. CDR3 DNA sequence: TGTGCCAGCAGCCCGAACATCCTCTCCACAGATACGCAGTATTTT.